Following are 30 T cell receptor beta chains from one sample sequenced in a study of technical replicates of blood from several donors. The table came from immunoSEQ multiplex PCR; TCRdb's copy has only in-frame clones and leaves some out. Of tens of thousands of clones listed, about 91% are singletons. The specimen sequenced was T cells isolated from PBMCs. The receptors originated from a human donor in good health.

This CDR3 is CASSSQFNSNQPQHF. CDR3 sequence (DNA): TGTGCCAGCAGTTCACAATTTAATAGCAATCAGCCCCAGCATTTT. The chain couples TRBV6-5 to TRBJ1-5; D not certain. The length of the CDR3 is 15 residues. CDR1 MNHEY and CDR2 SVGAGI come from the germline V gene. V was cut by 4 bases and J by 0 bases, with 10 bases left in between.

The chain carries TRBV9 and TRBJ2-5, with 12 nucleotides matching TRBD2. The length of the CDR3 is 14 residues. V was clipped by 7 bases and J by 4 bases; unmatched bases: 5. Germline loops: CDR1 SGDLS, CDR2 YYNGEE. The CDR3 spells CASSSGLAGETQYF. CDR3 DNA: TGTGCCAGCTCCTCGGGACTAGCGGGAGAGACCCAGTACTTC.

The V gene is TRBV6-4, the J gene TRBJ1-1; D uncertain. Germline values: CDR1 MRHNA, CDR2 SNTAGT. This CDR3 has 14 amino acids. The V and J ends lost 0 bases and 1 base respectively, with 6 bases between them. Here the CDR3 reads CASSDSAGNTEAFF. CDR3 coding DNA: TGTGCCAGCAGTGACTCGGCAGGGAACACTGAAGCTTTCTTT.

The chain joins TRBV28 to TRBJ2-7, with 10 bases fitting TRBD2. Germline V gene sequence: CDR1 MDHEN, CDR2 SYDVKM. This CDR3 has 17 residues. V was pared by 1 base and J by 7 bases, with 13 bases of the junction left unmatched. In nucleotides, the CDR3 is TGTGCCAGCAGTTTATCTGCCGGGACTAGCGAAGACATGGAGCAGTACTTC. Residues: CASSLSAGTSEDMEQYF.

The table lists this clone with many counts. The DNA for the CDR3 is TGTGCCAGTAGTGATCATCCGGGACAGGTCTACGAGCAGTACTTC. Residues: CASSDHPGQVYEQYF. V and J are TRBV19 and TRBJ2-7; TRBD1 matches at 8 bases. This CDR3 region has 15 residues. Trimming at V came to 5 bases and at J to 3 bases, leaving 9 bases not matched to a gene. Germline values: CDR1 LNHDA, CDR2 SQIVND (reference sequence).

The CDR3 DNA is TGTGCCAGCAGTTTTTTCGGGAGTAGCTCCTACAATGAGCAGTTCTTC. It codes for CASSFFGSSSYNEQFF. The rearrangement links TRBV27 to TRBJ2-1; maybe TRBD2 (6 bases). Looked up from germline, CDR1 is MNHEY and CDR2 is SMNVEV (reference sequence). The CDR3 runs to 16 residues. The V and J ends lost 3 bases and 0 bases respectively, with 12 bases between them.

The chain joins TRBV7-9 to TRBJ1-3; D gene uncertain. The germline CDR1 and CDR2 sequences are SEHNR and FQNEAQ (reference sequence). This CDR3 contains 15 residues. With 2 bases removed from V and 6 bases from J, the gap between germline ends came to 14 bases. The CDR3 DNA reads TGTGCCAGCAGCTTACGGGGATCCGGAGAAAACACCATATATTTT. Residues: CASSLRGSGENTIYF.

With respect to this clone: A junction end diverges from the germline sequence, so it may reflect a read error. The CDR3, as DNA: TGCGCCAGCAGCTTGGGACAGGGGAGTGGAGACACCATATATTTT. This gives the protein CASSLGQGSGDTIYF. The gene calls are TRBV5-1 and TRBJ1-3, with 8 bases fitting TRBD1. The CDR3 length is 15 residues. CDR1 is SGHRS and CDR2 is YFSETQ in the germline V gene.

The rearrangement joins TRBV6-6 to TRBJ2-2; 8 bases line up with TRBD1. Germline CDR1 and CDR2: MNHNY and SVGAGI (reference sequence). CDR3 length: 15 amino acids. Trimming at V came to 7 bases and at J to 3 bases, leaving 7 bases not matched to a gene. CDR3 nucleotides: TGTGCCAGCACCGGACAGGGTGGTGACACCGGGGAGCTGTTTTTT. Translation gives CASTGQGGDTGELFF.

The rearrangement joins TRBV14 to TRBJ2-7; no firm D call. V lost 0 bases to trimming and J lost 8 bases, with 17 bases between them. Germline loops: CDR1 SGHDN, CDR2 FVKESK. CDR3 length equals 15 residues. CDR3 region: CASSQDIARRNKQYF. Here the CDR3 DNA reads TGTGCCAGCAGCCAAGATATAGCCCGCCGCAATAAGCAGTACTTC.

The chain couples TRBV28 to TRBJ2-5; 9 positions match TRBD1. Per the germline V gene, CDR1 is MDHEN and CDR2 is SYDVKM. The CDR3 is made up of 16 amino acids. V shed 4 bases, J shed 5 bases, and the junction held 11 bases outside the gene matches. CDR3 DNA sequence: TGTGCCAGCAGTTCAGTGACGTCCGGACAGGGGGAGACCCAGTACTTC. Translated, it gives CASSSVTSGQGETQYF.

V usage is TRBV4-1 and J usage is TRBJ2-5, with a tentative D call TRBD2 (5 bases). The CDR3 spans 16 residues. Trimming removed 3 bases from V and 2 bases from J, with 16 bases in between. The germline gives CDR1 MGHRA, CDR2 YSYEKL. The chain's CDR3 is CASSQQRSATQETQYF. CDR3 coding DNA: TGCGCCAGCAGCCAGCAGCGGAGTGCGACACAAGAGACCCAGTACTTC.

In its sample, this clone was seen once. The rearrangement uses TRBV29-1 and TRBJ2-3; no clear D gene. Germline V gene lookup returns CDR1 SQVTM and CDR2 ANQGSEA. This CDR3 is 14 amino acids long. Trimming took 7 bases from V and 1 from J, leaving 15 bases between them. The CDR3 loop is CSGYYESGTDTQYF. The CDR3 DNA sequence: TGCAGCGGCTACTACGAGTCGGGCACAGATACGCAGTATTTT.

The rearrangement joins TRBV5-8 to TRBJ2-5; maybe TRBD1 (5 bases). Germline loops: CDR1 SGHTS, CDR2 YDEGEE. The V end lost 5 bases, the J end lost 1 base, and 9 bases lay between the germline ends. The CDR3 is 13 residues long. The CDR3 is CASRKGPQETQYF. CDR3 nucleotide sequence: TGTGCCAGCAGGAAGGGGCCCCAAGAGACCCAGTACTTC. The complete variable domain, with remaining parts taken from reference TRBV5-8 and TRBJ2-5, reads EAGVTQSPTHLIKTRGQQATLRCSPISGHTSVYWYQQALGLGLQFLLWYDEGEERNRGNFPPRFSGRQFPNYSSELNVNALELEDSALYLCASRKGPQETQYFGPGTRLLVL.

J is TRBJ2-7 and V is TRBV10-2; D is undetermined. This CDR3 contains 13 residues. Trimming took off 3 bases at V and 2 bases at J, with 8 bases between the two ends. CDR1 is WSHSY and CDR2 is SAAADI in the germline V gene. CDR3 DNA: TGCGCCAGCAGTGAAACGGTTACCTACGAGCAGTACTTC. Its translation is CASSETVTYEQYF.

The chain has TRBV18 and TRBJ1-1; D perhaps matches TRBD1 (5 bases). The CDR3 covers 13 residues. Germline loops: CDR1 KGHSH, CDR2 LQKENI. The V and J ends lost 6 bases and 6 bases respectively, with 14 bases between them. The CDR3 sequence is CASSNAGSPEAFF. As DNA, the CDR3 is TGTGCCAGCTCGAACGCAGGGTCCCCTGAAGCTTTCTTT.

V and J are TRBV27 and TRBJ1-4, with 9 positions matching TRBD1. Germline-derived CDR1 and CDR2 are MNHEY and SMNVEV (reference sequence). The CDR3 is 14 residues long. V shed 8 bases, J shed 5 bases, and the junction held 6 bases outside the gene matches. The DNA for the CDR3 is TGTGCCAGCTCCTCCGGGACAGGGAATGAAAAACTGTTTTTT. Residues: CASSSGTGNEKLFF.

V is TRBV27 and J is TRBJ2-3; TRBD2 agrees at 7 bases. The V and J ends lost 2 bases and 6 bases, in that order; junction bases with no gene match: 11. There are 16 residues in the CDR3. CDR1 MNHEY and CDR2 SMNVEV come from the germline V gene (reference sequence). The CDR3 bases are TGTGCCAGCAGTTTAGGGGGGGGTGGTCGGGCGGATACGCAGTATTTT. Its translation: CASSLGGGGRADTQYF.

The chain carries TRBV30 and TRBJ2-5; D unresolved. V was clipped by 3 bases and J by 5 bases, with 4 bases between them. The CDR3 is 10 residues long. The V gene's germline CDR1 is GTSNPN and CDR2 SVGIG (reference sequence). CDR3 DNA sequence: TGTGCCTGGAGGAGGGAGACCCAGTACTTC. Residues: CAWRRETQYF.

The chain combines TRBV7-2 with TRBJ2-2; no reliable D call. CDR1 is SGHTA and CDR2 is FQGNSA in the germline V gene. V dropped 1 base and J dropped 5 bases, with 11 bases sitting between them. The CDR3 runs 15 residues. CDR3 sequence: CASSLVGVVTGELFF. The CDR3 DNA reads TGTGCCAGCAGCTTAGTCGGTGTGGTAACCGGGGAGCTGTTTTTT.

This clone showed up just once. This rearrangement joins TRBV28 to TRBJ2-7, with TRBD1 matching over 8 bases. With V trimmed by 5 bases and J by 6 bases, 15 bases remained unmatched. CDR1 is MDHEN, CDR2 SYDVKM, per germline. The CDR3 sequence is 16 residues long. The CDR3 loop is CASSTPDRAKFSEQYF. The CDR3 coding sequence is TGTGCCAGCAGTACCCCGGACAGGGCTAAGTTCTCCGAGCAGTACTTC.

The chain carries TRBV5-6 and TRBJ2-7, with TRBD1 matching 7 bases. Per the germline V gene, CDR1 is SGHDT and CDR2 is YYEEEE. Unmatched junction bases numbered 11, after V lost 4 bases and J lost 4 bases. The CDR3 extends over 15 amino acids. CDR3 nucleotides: TGTGCCAGCAGCCAAGAGGGACAGATAGGATACGAGCAGTACTTC. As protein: CASSQEGQIGYEQYF. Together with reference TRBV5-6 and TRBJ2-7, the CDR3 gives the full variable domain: DAGVTQSPTHLIKTRGQQVTLRCSPKSGHDTVSWYQQALGQGPQFIFQYYEEEERQRGNFPDRFSGHQFPNYSSELNVNALLLGDSALYLCASSQEGQIGYEQYFGPGTRLTVT.

This chain's CDR3 is CASSSQTSGLWEQYF. The DNA for the CDR3 is TGTGCCAGCAGTTCCCAGACTAGCGGGTTGTGGGAGCAGTACTTC. This chain uses TRBV28 with TRBJ2-7; TRBD2 matches at 10 bases. This CDR3 is built from 15 residues. From germline, CDR1 is MDHEN and CDR2 SYDVKM. Trimming removed 4 bases from V and 7 bases from J; junction bases left unmatched: 10. Full variable domain (remainder filled in from reference TRBV28 and TRBJ2-7): DVKVTQSSRYLVKRTGEKVFLECVQDMDHENMFWYRQDPGLGLRLIYFSYDVKMKEKGDIPEGYSVSREKKERFSLILESASTNQTSMYLCASSSQTSGLWEQYFGPGTRLTVT.

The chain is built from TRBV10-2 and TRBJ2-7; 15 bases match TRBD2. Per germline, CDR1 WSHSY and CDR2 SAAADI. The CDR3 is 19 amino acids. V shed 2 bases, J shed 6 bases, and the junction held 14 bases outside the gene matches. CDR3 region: CASSEPLGLAGGPTLEQYF. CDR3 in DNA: TGCGCCAGCAGTGAGCCGCTGGGACTAGCGGGAGGCCCGACTCTCGAGCAGTACTTC.

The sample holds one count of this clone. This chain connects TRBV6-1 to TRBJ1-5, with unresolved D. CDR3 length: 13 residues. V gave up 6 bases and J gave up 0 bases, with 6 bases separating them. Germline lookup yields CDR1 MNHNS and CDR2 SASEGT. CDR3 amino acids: CASRTISNQPQHF. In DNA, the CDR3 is TGTGCCAGCAGGACTATTAGCAATCAGCCCCAGCATTTT.

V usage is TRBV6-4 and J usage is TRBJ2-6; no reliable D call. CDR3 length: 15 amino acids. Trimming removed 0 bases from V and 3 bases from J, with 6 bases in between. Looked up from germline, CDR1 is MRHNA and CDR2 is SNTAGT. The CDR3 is CASSDSGYGANVLTF. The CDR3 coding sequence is TGTGCCAGCAGTGACTCGGGCTATGGGGCCAACGTCCTGACTTTC.

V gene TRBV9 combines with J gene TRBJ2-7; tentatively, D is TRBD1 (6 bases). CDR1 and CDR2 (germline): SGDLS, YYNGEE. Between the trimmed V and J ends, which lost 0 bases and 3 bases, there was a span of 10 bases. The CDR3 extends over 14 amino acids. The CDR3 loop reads CASSVGTAIYEQYF. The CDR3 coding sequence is TGTGCCAGCAGCGTAGGGACAGCTATCTACGAGCAGTACTTC.

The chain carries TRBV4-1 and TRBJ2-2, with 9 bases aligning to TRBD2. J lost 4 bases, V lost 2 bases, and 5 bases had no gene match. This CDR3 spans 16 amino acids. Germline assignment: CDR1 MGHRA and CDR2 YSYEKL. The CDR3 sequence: CASSQQAGGFTGELFF. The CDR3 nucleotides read TGCGCCAGCAGCCAACAAGCGGGGGGATTCACCGGGGAGCTGTTTTTT.

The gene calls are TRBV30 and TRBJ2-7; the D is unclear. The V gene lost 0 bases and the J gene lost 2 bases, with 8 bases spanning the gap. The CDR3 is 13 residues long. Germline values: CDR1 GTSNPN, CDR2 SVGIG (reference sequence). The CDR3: CAWSVGGAYEQYF. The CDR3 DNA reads TGTGCCTGGAGTGTGGGTGGAGCCTACGAGCAGTACTTC.

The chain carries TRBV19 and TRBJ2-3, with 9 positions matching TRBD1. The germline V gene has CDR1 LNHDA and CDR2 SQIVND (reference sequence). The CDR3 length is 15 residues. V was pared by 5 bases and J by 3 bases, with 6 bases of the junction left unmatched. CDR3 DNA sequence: TGTGCCAGTAGTTTGGGGGACAGGGATACAGATACGCAGTATTTT. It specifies CASSLGDRDTDTQYF.